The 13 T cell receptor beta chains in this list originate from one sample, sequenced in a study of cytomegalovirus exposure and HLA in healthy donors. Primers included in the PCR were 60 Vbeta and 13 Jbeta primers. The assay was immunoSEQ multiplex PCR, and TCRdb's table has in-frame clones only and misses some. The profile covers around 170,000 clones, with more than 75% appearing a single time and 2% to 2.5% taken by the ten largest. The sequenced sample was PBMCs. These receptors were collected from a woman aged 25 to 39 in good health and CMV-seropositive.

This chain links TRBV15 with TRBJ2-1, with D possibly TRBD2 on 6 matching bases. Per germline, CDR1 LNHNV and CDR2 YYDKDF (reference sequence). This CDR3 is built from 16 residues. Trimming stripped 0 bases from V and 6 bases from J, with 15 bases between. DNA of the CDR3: TGTGCCACCAGCAGAGATTTAGCGGCGGGGTCCAATGAGCAGTTCTTC. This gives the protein CATSRDLAAGSNEQFF. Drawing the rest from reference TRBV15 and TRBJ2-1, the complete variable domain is DAMVIQNPRYQVTQFGKPVTLSCSQTLNHNVMYWYQQKSSQAPKLLFHYYDKDFNNEADTPDNFQSRRPNTSFCFLDIRSPGLGDTAMYLCATSRDLAAGSNEQFFGPGTRLTVL.

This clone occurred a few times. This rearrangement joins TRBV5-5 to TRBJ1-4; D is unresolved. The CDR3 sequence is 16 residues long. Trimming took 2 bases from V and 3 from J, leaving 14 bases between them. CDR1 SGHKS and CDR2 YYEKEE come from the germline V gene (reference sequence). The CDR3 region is CASSFGPGGSNEKLFF. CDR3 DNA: TGTGCCAGCAGCTTTGGCCCGGGCGGGTCTAATGAAAAACTGTTTTTT.

The CDR3 loop is CASSSDQTGTSGAYEQYF. CDR3 DNA: TGTGCCAGCAGCTCTGACCAGACCGGGACTAGCGGGGCCTACGAGCAGTACTTC. The chain employs TRBV7-9 and TRBJ2-7, with 13 bases identical to TRBD2. V was clipped by 4 bases and J by 2 bases; unmatched bases: 11. CDR1 is SEHNR, CDR2 FQNEAQ, per germline (reference sequence). The CDR3 length is 18 residues. The full variable domain, with the rest looked up from reference TRBV7-9 and TRBJ2-7, is DTGVSQNPRHKITKRGQNVTFRCDPISEHNRLYWYRQTLGQGPEFLTYFQNEAQLEKSRLLSDRFSAERPKGSFSTLEIQRTEQGDSAMYLCASSSDQTGTSGAYEQYFGPGTRLTVT.

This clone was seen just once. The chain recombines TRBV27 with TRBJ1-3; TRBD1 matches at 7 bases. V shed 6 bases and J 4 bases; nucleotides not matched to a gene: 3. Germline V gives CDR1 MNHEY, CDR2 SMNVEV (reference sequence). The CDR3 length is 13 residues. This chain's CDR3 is CASSPTGGNTIYF. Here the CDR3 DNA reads TGTGCCAGCAGCCCGACAGGGGGAAACACCATATATTTT.

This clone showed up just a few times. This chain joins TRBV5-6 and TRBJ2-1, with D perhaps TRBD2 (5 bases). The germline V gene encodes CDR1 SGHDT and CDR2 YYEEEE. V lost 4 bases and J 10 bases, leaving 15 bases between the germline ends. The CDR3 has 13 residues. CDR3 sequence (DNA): TGTGCCAGCAGCCTGGACGGACTCAGGGAGCAGTTCTTC. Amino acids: CASSLDGLREQFF.

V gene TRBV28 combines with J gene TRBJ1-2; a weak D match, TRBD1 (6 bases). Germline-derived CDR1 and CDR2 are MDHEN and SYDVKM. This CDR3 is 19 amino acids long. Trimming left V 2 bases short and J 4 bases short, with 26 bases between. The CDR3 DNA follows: TGTGCCAGCAGTTTAATCTTAGGGGGAGGGACCTCAAATAGCTATGGCTACACCTTC. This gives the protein CASSLILGGGTSNSYGYTF.

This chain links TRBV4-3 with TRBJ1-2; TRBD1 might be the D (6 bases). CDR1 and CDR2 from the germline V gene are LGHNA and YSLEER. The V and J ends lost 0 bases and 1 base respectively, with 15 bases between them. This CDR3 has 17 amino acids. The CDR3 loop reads CASSQDLFQGSNYGYTF. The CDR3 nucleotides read TGCGCCAGCAGCCAAGATCTTTTTCAGGGGAGTAACTATGGCTACACCTTC.

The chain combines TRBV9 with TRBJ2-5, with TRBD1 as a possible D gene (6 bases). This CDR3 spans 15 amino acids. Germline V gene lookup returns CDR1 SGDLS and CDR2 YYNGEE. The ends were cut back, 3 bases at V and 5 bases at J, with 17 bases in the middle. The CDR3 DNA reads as TGTGCCAGCAGCGCCAGACAGGCTAAGACGGAGACCCAGTACTTC. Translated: CASSARQAKTETQYF.

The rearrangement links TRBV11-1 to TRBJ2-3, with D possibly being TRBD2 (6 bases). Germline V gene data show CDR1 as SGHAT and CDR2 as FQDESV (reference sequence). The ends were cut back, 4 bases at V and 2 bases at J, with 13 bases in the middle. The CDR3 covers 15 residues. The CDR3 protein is CASSSGLASTDTQYF. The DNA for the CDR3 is TGTGCCAGCAGCTCAGGCCTAGCGTCCACAGATACGCAGTATTTT.

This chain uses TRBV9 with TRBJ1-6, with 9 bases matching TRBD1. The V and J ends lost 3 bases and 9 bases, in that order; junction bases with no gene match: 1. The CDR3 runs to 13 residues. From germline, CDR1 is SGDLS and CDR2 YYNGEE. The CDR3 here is CASSGTGVSPLHF. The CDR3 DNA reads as TGTGCCAGCAGCGGGACAGGGGTTTCACCCCTCCACTTT.

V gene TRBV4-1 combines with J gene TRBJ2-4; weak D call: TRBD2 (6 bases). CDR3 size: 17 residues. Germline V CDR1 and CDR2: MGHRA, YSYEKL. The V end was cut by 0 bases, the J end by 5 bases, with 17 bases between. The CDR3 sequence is CASSQDGSGSWENIQYF. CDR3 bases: TGCGCCAGCAGCCAAGACGGGAGCGGGTCTTGGGAAAACATTCAGTACTTC.

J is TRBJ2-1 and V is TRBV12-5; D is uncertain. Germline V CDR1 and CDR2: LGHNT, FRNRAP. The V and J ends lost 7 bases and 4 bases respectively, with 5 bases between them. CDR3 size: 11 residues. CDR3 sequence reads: CASALYNEQFF. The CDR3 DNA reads TGTGCTAGTGCCTTGTACAATGAGCAGTTCTTC.

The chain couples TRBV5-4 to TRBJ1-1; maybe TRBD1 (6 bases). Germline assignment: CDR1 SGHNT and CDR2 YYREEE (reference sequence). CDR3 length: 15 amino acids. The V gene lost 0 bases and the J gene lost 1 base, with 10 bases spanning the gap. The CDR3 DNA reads TGTGCCAGCAGCTTGGGTGGGACATCGAACACTGAAGCTTTCTTT. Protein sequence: CASSLGGTSNTEAFF.